The present entry profiles one T cell receptor (beta chain) with its context. The CDR3 is 15 amino acids. CDR1 and CDR2 from the germline V gene are SGHRS and YFSETQ. V was trimmed by 2 bases and J by 4 bases, leaving 15 bases between them. This sample was taken from a study of blood T cell repertoires in COVID-19. Sequencing was performed with immunoSEQ multiplex PCR; in TCRdb, only in-frame clones are kept and a portion is missing. Here the sample spans about 250,000 clones, around 85% being singletons. The TCR was taken from a man aged 45-65 years with active or convalescent COVID-19. Sequenced input: peripheral blood. The chain employs TRBV5-1 and TRBJ1-2; possibly TRBD1 for D (6 bases). This CDR3 is CASSLGTSPSYGYTF. The CDR3 nucleotides are TGCGCCAGCAGCTTAGGGACATCACCAAGCTATGGCTACACCTTC. Together with reference TRBV5-1 and TRBJ1-2, the CDR3 gives the full variable domain: KAGVTQTPRYLIKTRGQQVTLSCSPISGHRSVSWYQQTPGQGLQFLFEYFSETQRNKGNFPGRFSGRQFSNSRSEMNVSTLELGDSALYLCASSLGTSPSYGYTFGSGTRLTVV.